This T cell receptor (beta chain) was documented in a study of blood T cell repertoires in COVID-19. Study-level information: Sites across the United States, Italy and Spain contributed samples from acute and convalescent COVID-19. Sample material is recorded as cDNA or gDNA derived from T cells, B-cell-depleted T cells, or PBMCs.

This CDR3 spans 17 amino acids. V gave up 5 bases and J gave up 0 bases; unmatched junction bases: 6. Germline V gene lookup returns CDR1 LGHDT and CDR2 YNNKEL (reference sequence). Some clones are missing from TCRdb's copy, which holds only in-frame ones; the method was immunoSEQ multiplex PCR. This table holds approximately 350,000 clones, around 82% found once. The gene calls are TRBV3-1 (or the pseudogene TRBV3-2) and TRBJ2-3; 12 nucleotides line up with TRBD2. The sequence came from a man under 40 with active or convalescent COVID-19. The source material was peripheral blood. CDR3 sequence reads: CASSSTTSGGSTDTQYF. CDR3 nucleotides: TGTGCCAGCAGCTCGACGACTAGCGGGGGCAGCACAGATACGCAGTATTTT.